This entry lists 8 T cell receptor beta chains sequenced from one sample in a study of cytomegalovirus exposure and HLA in healthy donors. Amplification used 60 Vbeta primers and 13 Jbeta primers. The protocol was immunoSEQ multiplex PCR, while the TCRdb copy is restricted to in-frame clones and leaves out a portion. Of fewer than 150,000 clones listed, less than 85% are singletons. The sequenced material came from PBMCs. Receptors originate from a man in his forties or fifties in good health and CMV-seropositive.

V usage is TRBV5-3 and J usage is TRBJ2-3; 11 nucleotides agree with TRBD1. TRBV5-3 is classed as an ORF, of uncertain function. The CDR3 runs 15 residues. Unmatched junction bases numbered 3, after V lost 1 base and J lost 5 bases. The CDR3 DNA sequence: TGTGCCAGAAGCTTGAGGACAGGGGGCGAAGATACGCAGTATTTT. Amino acid sequence: CARSLRTGGEDTQYF.

This sequence joins TRBV6-1 and TRBJ2-7; TRBD2 agrees at 12 bases. V lost 5 bases to trimming and J lost 3 bases; unmatched junction nucleotides: 2. The CDR3 extends over 14 amino acids. From germline, CDR1 is MNHNS and CDR2 SASEGT. In nucleotides, the CDR3 is TGTGCCAGCAGTATGGGACTAGCGGGCTACGAGCAGTACTTC. Its translation is CASSMGLAGYEQYF.

The CDR3 is CASSPMWTDNYEQYF. CDR3 bases: TGTGCCAGCAGCCCTATGTGGACTGACAACTACGAGCAGTACTTC. This sequence joins TRBV7-2 and TRBJ2-7; TRBD2 is a possible D gene (5 bases). Germline-derived CDR1 and CDR2 are SGHTA and FQGNSA. CDR3 length: 15 residues. V shed 5 bases and J shed 3 bases, with 17 bases lying between them.

The V call is TRBV5-3, the J call TRBJ2-1; 12 positions match TRBD1. TRBV5-3 falls under the ORF class, with uncertain function. V lost 4 bases to trimming and J lost 12 bases; unmatched junction nucleotides: 8. The CDR3 runs 14 residues. CDR3 coding DNA: TGTGCCAGAAGCGGGGGACAGGGGGCACTGGGGCAGTTCTTC. It codes for CARSGGQGALGQFF.

Only a few counts were recorded for this clone. J is TRBJ1-1 and V is TRBV5-1; TRBD1 might be the D (5 bases). The germline CDR1 and CDR2 sequences are SGHRS and YFSETQ. The ends were cut back, 4 bases at V and 1 base at J, with 14 bases in the middle. This CDR3 has 15 amino acids. The CDR3 region has the DNA TGCGCCAGCAGCCCCCCCGGGAGGGGGAACACTGAAGCTTTCTTT. Translating it yields CASSPPGRGNTEAFF. The variable domain in full, completed from reference TRBV5-1 and TRBJ1-1, reads KAGVTQTPRYLIKTRGQQVTLSCSPISGHRSVSWYQQTPGQGLQFLFEYFSETQRNKGNFPGRFSGRQFSNSRSEMNVSTLELGDSALYLCASSPPGRGNTEAFFGQGTRLTVV.

This sequence joins TRBV7-2 and TRBJ2-2; TRBD1 is a possible D gene (5 bases). This CDR3 spans 17 amino acids. V gave up 3 bases and J gave up 0 bases, with 14 bases separating them. Per the germline V gene, CDR1 is SGHTA and CDR2 is FQGNSA. The CDR3 DNA reads as TGTGCCAGCAGCTTGAATGCAGGGCGCGCGAACACCGGGGAGCTGTTTTTT. As protein: CASSLNAGRANTGELFF.

This chain links TRBV7-9 with TRBJ2-1, with D possibly TRBD2 on 6 matching bases. This CDR3 comprises 13 residues. The V and J ends lost 3 bases and 8 bases respectively, with 11 bases between them. Per the germline V gene, CDR1 is SEHNR and CDR2 is FQNEAQ (reference sequence). The CDR3 DNA is TGTGCCAGCAGCTTTACCCCGGGGGATGAGCAGTTCTTC. Its protein product is CASSFTPGDEQFF.

The J gene is TRBJ1-5, the V gene TRBV5-1, with D hard to call. Trimming shortened V by 4 bases and J by 6 bases, and 11 bases separated the two germline ends. The CDR3 extends over 13 amino acids. In germline, CDR1 is SGHRS, CDR2 YFSETQ. DNA of the CDR3: TGCGCCAGCAGCCCCCGAGGCGGTCAGCCCCAGCATTTT. As protein: CASSPRGGQPQHF.